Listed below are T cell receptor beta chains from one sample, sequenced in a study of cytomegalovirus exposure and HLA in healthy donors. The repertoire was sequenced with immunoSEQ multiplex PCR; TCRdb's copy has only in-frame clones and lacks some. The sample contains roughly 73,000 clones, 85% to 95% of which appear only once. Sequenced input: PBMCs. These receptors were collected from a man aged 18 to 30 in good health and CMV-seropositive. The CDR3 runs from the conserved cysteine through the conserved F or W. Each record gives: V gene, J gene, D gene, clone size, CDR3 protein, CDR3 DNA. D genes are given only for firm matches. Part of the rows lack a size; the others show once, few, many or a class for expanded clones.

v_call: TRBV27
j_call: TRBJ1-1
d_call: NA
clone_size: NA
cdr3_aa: CASSPRGGVNTEAFF
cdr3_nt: TGTGCCAGCAGTCCACGCGGGGGGGTGAACACTGAAGCTTTCTTT

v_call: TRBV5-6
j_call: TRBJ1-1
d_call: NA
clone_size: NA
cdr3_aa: CASSLGGVNAFF
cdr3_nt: TGTGCCAGCAGCTTAGGAGGGGTGAACGCTTTCTTT

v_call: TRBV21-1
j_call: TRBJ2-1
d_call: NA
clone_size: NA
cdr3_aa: CASSKVSGGNNEQFF
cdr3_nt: TGTGCCAGCAGCAAAGTGAGCGGAGGCAACAATGAGCAGTTCTTC

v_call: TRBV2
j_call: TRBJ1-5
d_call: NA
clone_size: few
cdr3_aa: CASSRGGNQPQHF
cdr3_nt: TGTGCCAGCTCCAGGGGTGGGAATCAGCCCCAGCATTTT

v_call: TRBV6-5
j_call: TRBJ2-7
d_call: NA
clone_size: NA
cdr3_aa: CASSGFHEQYF
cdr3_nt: TGTGCCAGCTCGGGTTTTCACGAGCAGTACTTC

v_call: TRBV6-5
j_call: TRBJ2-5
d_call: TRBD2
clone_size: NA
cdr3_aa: CASMASGSETQYF
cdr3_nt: TGTGCCAGCATGGCTAGCGGGAGTGAGACCCAGTACTTC

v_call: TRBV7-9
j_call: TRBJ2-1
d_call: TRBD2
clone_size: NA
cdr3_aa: CASSREPGLAGGSEQFF
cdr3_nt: TGTGCCAGCAGCCGGGAGCCGGGACTAGCGGGAGGAAGTGAGCAGTTCTTC

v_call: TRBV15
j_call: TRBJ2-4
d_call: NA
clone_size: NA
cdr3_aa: CATSPQMRGIQNIQYF
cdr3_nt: TGTGCCACCAGCCCCCAAATGAGAGGGATCCAAAACATTCAGTACTTC

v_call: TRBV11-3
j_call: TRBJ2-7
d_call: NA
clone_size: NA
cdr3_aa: CASSLVGGEQYF
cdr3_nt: TGTGCCAGCAGCTTAGTCGGGGGCGAGCAGTACTTC

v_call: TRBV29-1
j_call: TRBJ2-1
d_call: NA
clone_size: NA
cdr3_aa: CSVRDGQRYNEQFF
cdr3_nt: TGCAGCGTTCGAGATGGACAGCGTTACAATGAGCAGTTCTTC

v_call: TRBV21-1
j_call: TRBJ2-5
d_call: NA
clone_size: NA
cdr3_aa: CASSIKTGRWTEETQYF
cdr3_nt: TGTGCCAGCAGCATCAAGACAGGGCGGTGGACCGAGGAGACCCAGTACTTC

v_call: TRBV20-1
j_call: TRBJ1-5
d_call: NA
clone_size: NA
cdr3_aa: CSARLNQPQHF
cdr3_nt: TGCAGTGCTAGACTCAATCAGCCCCAGCATTTT

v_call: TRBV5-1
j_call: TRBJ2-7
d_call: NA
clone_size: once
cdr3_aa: CASSSGPNYEQYF
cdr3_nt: TGCGCCAGCAGCAGCGGGCCTAACTACGAGCAGTACTTC

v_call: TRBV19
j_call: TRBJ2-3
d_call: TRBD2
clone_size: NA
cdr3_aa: CATLGGRKDTQYF
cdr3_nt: TGTGCCACCCTCGGCGGGAGGAAAGATACGCAGTATTTT

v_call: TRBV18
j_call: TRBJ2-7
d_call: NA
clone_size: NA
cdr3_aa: CASSLGGSYEQYF
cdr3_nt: TGTGCCAGCTCCCTCGGGGGCTCCTACGAGCAGTACTTC

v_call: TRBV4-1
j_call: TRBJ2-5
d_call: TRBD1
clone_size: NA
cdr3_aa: CASSSGGSIQETQYF
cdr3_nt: TGCGCCAGCAGTTCAGGGGGTTCCATCCAAGAGACCCAGTACTTC

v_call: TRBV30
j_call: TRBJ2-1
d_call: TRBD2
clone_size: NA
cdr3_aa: CAWSPHPGGENEQFF
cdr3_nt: TGTGCCTGGAGTCCCCATCCGGGAGGGGAAAATGAGCAGTTCTTC

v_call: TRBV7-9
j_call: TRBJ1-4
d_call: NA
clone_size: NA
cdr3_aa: CASSLLRQATNEKLFF
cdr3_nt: TGTGCCAGCAGCCTCCTTCGACAGGCAACTAATGAAAAACTGTTTTTT

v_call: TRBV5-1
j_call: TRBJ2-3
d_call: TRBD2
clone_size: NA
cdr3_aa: CASSQVSSGRSFSTDTQYF
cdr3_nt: TGCGCCAGCAGTCAGGTGTCTAGCGGGAGGAGTTTCTCGACAGATACGCAGTATTTT

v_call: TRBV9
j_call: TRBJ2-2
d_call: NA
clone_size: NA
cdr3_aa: CASGSAGGELFF
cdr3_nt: TGTGCCAGCGGGAGCGCCGGTGGGGAGCTGTTTTTT

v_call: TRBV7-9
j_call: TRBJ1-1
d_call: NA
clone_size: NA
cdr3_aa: CASSLEDTQTEAFF
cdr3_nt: TGTGCCAGCAGCTTAGAGGACACGCAGACTGAAGCTTTCTTT

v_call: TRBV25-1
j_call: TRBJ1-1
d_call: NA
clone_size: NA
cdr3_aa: CASSVTGYEAFF
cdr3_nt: TGTGCCAGCAGTGTAACGGGATATGAAGCTTTCTTT

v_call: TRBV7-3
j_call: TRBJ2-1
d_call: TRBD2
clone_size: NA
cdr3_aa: CASSSGTRSSYNEQFF
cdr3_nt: TGTGCCAGCAGCTCCGGGACTAGGAGCTCTTACAATGAGCAGTTCTTC

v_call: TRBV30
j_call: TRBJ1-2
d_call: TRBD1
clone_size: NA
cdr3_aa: CAWNTGQGYDGYTF
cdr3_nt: TGTGCCTGGAATACGGGACAGGGGTACGATGGCTACACCTTC

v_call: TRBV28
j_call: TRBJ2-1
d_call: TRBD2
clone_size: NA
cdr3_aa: CASSSDTGTSGWGSYNEQFF
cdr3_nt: TGTGCCAGCAGTTCCGACACCGGGACTAGCGGGTGGGGCTCCTACAATGAGCAGTTCTTC

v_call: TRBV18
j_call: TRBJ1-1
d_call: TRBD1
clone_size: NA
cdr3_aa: CASSPRTGNTEALF
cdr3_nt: TGTGCCAGCTCACCTCGGACAGGGAACACTGAAGCTCTCTTT

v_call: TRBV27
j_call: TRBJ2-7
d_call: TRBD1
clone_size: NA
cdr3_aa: CASSRDRATEQYF
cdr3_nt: TGTGCCAGCAGCCGGGACAGGGCGACCGAGCAGTACTTC

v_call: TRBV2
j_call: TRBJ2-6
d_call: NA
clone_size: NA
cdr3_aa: CASRSDISGANVLTF
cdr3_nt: TGTGCCAGCAGATCGGACATCTCGGGGGCCAACGTCCTGACTTTC

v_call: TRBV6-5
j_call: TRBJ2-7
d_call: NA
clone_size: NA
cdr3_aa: CASSSTMIRSSYEQYF
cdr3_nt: TGTGCCAGCAGTTCCACTATGATTAGGAGCTCCTACGAGCAGTACTTC

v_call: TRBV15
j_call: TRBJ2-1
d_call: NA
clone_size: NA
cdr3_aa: CATSSLQGTYNEQFF
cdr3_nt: TGTGCCACCAGCAGTCTACAGGGGACTTACAATGAGCAGTTCTTC

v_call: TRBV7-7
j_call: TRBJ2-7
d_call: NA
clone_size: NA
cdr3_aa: CASSLGERYEQYF
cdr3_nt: TGTGCTAGCAGCCTCGGGGAACGGTACGAGCAGTACTTC

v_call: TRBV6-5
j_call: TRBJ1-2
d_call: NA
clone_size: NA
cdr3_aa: CASSYDSNYGYTF
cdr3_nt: TGTGCCAGCAGTTATGACAGTAACTATGGCTACACCTTC

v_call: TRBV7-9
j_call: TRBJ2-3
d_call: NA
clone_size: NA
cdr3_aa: CASSLAVDTQYF
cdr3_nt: TGTGCCAGCAGCTTGGCGGTAGATACGCAGTATTTT

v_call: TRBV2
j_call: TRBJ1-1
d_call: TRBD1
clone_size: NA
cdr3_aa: CASTRTGGGSNTEAFF
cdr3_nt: TGTGCCAGCACTCGGACAGGAGGGGGTTCGAACACTGAAGCTTTCTTT

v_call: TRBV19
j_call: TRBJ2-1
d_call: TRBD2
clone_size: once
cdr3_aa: CASSIRTSGNPYNEQFF
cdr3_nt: TGTGCCAGTAGTATCAGGACTAGCGGGAACCCCTACAATGAGCAGTTCTTC

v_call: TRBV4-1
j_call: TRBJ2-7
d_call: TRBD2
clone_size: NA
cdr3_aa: CASSLGTSGSYEQYF
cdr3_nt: TGCGCCAGCAGCCTTGGGACTAGCGGGTCTTACGAGCAGTACTTC

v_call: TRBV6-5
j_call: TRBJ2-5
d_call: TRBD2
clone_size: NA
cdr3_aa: CASRGGGTQYF
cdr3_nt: TGTGCCAGCAGGGGCGGGGGGACCCAGTACTTC

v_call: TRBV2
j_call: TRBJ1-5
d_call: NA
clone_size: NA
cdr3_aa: CASSVRGNQPQHF
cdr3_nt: TGTGCCAGCAGTGTGCGGGGCAATCAGCCCCAGCATTTT

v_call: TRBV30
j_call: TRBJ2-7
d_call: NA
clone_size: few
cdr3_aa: CAWSRGSANEQYF
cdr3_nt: TGTGCCTGGAGTCGGGGAAGTGCAAACGAGCAGTACTTC

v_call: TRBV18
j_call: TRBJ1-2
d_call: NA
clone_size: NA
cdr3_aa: CASSPTESYGYTF
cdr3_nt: TGTGCCAGCTCACCGACAGAGTCCTATGGCTACACCTTC

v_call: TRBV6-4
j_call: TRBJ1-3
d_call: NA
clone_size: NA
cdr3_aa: CASPKDTIYF
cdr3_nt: TGTGCCAGCCCTAAAGACACCATATATTTT

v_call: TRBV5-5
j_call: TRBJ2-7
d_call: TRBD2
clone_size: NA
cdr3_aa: CASSPGTSGLYEQYF
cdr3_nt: TGTGCCAGCAGTCCCGGGACTAGCGGACTCTACGAGCAGTACTTC

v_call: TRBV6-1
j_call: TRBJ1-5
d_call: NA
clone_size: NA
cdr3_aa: CASKLDQPQHF
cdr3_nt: TGTGCCAGCAAGCTGGATCAGCCCCAGCATTTT

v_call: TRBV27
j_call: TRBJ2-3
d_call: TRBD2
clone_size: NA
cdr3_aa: CASSFSWLAGIQYF
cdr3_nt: TGTGCCAGCAGTTTTTCCTGGCTAGCGGGAATCCAGTATTTT

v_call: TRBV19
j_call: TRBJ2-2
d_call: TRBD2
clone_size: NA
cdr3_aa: CASSPGLAGGTGELFF
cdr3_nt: TGTGCCAGTAGTCCCGGTCTAGCGGGAGGCACCGGGGAGCTGTTTTTT

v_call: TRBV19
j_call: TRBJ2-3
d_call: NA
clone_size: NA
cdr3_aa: CASGPGGTDTQYF
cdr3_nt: TGTGCCAGCGGGCCAGGGGGCACAGATACGCAGTATTTT

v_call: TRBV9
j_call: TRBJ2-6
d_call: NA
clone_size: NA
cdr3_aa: CASGPVGPTAPGANVLTF
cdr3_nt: TGTGCCAGCGGTCCCGTTGGGCCGACAGCCCCTGGGGCCAACGTCCTGACTTTC

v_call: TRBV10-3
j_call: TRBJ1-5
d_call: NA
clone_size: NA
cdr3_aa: CAISDVGDRQPQHF
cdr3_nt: TGTGCCATCAGTGATGTAGGAGACAGGCAGCCCCAGCATTTT

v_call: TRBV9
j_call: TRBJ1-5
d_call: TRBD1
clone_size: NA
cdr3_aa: CASSASGQLNQPQHF
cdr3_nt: TGTGCCAGCAGCGCATCGGGACAGCTCAATCAGCCCCAGCATTTT

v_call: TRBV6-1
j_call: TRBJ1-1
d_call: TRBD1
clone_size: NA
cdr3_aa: CASSFTGGTEAFF
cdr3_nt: TGTGCCAGCAGTTTCACAGGGGGCACTGAAGCTTTCTTT

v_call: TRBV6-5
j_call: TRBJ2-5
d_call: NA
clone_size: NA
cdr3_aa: CASSPLRGTQYF
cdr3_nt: TGTGCCAGCAGTCCCCTCCGGGGGACCCAGTACTTC

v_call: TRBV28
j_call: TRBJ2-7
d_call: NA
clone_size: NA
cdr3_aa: CASSLPDRSQYF
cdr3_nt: TGTGCCAGCAGTTTACCTGACAGGTCGCAGTACTTC

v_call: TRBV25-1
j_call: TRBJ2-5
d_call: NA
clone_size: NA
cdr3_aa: CASSESLELETQYF
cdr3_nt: TGTGCCAGCAGTGAATCACTCGAATTGGAGACCCAGTACTTC

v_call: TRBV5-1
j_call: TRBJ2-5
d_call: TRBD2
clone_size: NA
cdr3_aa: CASSSYGTSGSGETQYF
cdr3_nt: TGCGCCAGCAGCTCCTACGGGACTAGCGGGAGTGGAGAGACCCAGTACTTC

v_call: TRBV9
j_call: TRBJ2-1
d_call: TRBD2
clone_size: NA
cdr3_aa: CASSPELGGMAYNEQFF
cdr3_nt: TGTGCCAGCAGCCCCGAGTTGGGGGGGATGGCCTACAATGAGCAGTTCTTC

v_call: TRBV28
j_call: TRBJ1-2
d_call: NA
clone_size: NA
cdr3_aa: CASSSHVGGGYTF
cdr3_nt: TGTGCCAGCAGTTCCCATGTGGGAGGAGGCTACACCTTC

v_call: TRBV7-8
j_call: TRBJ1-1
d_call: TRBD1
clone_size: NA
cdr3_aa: CASSVQGVSFF
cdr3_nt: TGTGCCAGCAGCGTTCAGGGGGTCTCTTTCTTT